This note documents a single T cell receptor (beta chain) sequence. Its specific antigen is unknown. Base quality data are lacking; no much larger clone is found one base away. TCRbeta CDR3 regions were amplified from genomic DNA by means of the immunoSEQ Assay, a bias-controlled multiplex PCR. In the authors' own workflow: Nucleated cell counts per sample were estimated from amplification of reference gene primers within the assay. To quantify the absolute abundance of each unique TCRbeta CDR3 rearrangement, sequence reads were collapsed and filtered. For each sample, productive Simpson clonality was calculated as the square root of Simpson's diversity index across productive rearrangements. TCRdb holds this immuneACCESS table with in-frame rearrangements only. Some clones are missing; in checked studies, unresolved V genes explain under half, and the rest has no known cause. The DNA was the basis for D and trimming; V, J and clone size are from that table. In all, the sample holds about 120,000 clones, and around 89% of those were seen once. The ten largest make up 6% to 8.5% of the sample.

This record belongs to a study of blood T cell repertoires in COVID-19 (dated by TCRdb to about 2020). With regard to the full study: Collaborator samples came from the United States, Italy and Spain and covered acute and convalescent phases of COVID-19. The material from the prospective study consisted of cDNA or gDNA derived from T cells, B-cell-depleted T cells, or PBMCs. Subjects who had been exposed to COVID-19, were actively infected with it, or had recovered from it provided the deeply sampled blood TCRbeta repertoires that made up the dataset. The repertoires were made available in a free public database intended to serve as a resource for research on the immune response to SARS-CoV-2. Samples came from the ongoing ImmuneRACE study (first 160 participants) plus 1,254 subjects from 6 global collaborators. Nearly every sample came with metadata listing a de-identified subject ID, COVID-19 status, age in years and sex. Where available, HLA class I and class II types were taken from metadata supplied by the sample provider and were not determined by assay-based typing. What the study reported, not specific to this receptor: The quantity of clinical and demographic metadata differed by source and by participant and was supplied without curation.

Collaborating institutions collected whole blood in K2EDTA tubes following their own protocols. For TCRbeta analysis, collaborator samples were shipped as frozen whole blood, as isolated PBMCs, or as DNA extracted from either sample type. The TCR sequence derives from a man aged 45-65 years with acute or convalescent COVID-19. Input material: peripheral blood.

The nucleotide sequence is given as TGCGCCAGCAGGGGACAGACAGGGGGCCTTAACAATGAGCAGTTCTTC. The encoded protein is CASRGQTGGLNNEQFF. This chain is built from TRBV5-1 and TRBJ2-1, with 10 bases aligning to TRBD1. The germline V end is reduced by 5 bases and the J end by 5 bases; junction bases left unmatched: 10. CDR1 and CDR2, looked up from the germline V gene, are SGHRS and YFSETQ. CDR3 length: 16 amino acids, cysteine to phenylalanine. The retained sequence is limited to the CDR3, 48 bases, with the frame set at the first base. With the portions outside the CDR3 filled from the reference TRBV5-1 and TRBJ2-1 genes, the complete variable region becomes KAGVTQTPRYLIKTRGQQVTLSCSPISGHRSVSWYQQTPGQGLQFLFEYFSETQRNKGNFPGRFSGRQFSNSRSEMNVSTLELGDSALYLCASRGQTGGLNNEQFFGPGTRLTVL.